The rows below give T cell receptor beta chains drawn from one sample of a study of post-analysis software for immune sequencing data. MiXCR, applied by TCRdb to the PCR reads, yields one record per CDR3 protein. Seen here are about 400,000 distinct CDR3 sequences, about a third observed once, and the top ten hold roughly 12%. Sequences were obtained from blood. Receptors originate from a girl aged 5 to 17 with multiple sclerosis. CDR3s include the opening cysteine and the closing phenylalanine or tryptophan. The order of the fields is V gene, D gene, J gene, clone size, CDR3 protein, CDR3 DNA. The D gene is left open where the match is weak. Rows give clone size only sometimes, using once, few, many, or a class for an expanded clone.

>TRBV7-9|TRBD1|TRBJ2-7|NA
CASSSYRGRPGEQYF
TGTGCCAGCAGCTCCTACAGGGGGCGACCTGGCGAGCAGTACTTC
>TRBV20-1|NA|TRBJ1-6|NA
CNAREREYHSPLHF
TGCAATGCTAGAGAGAGGGAGTATCATTCACCCCTCCACTTT
>TRBV7-2|NA|TRBJ2-2|NA
CASSSTASNTGELFF
TGTGCCAGCAGCTCGACAGCTTCGAACACCGGGGAGCTGTTTTTT
>TRBV4-2|TRBD2|TRBJ2-3|few
CASSQGTSGGTDTQYF
TGTGCCAGCAGCCAAGGGACTAGCGGGGGCACAGATACGCAGTATTTT
>TRBV29-1|NA|TRBJ2-1|many
CSVAQGTLHNEQFF
TGCAGCGTTGCCCAGGGGACCCTCCACAATGAGCAGTTCTTC
>TRBV11-2|TRBD1|TRBJ2-3|NA
CASKDWQGVDTQYF
TGTGCCAGCAAGGACTGGCAGGGGGTAGATACGCAGTATTTT
>TRBV10-1|NA|TRBJ2-5|NA
CASSKGQQETQYF
TGCGCCAGCAGTAAAGGACAGCAAGAGACCCAGTACTTC
>TRBV5-1|NA|TRBJ1-1|few
CASSLEAGGTEAFF
TGCGCCAGCAGCTTGGAAGCTGGGGGAACTGAAGCTTTCTTT
>TRBV5-1|NA|TRBJ1-1|NA
CASSYDWGDTEAFF
TGCGCCAGCAGCTACGACTGGGGGGACACTGAAGCTTTCTTT
>TRBV5-1|NA|TRBJ2-7|NA
CATRGVYEQYF
TGCGCCACCCGAGGGGTCTACGAGCAGTACTTC
>TRBV12-3/TRBV12-4|NA|TRBJ2-7|NA
CASSLRVQVPYEQYF
TGTGCCAGCAGTTTACGGGTACAGGTGCCCTACGAGCAGTACTTC
>TRBV20-1|TRBD1|TRBJ2-7|NA
CSAYSNDRAPYEQYF
TGCAGTGCTTATTCCAACGACAGGGCTCCCTACGAGCAGTACTTC
>TRBV6-5|NA|TRBJ2-5|once
CASRREGQIEETQYF
TGTGCCAGCCGACGAGAAGGACAGATAGAAGAGACCCAGTACTTC
>TRBV3-1|NA|TRBJ1-5|NA
CASSLGPGRQPQHF
TGTGCCAGCAGCCTAGGACCGGGGAGGCAGCCCCAGCATTTT
>TRBV6-5|NA|TRBJ2-1|NA
CASSYSAYGNEQFF
TGTGCCAGCAGTTACTCGGCCTACGGGAATGAGCAGTTCTTC
>TRBV4-1|NA|TRBJ2-3|NA
CASSQDSSGVDTQYF
TGCGCCAGCAGCCAAGATTCGTCAGGGGTAGATACGCAGTATTTT
>TRBV12-3/TRBV12-4|TRBD1|TRBJ1-2|NA
CASSPTTGGYGYTF
TGTGCCAGCAGTCCTACGACAGGGGGTTATGGCTACACCTTC
>TRBV12-3/TRBV12-4|NA|TRBJ2-1|many
CASNRWGTFNNEQFF
TGTGCCAGCAACAGGTGGGGAACTTTCAACAATGAGCAGTTCTTC
>TRBV12-3/TRBV12-4|TRBD2|TRBJ2-7|NA
CASSPPFWRGDHYEQYF
TGTGCCAGCAGTCCCCCATTTTGGCGGGGGGACCACTACGAGCAGTACTTC
>TRBV6-5|NA|TRBJ2-3|NA
CASNLRGDKDTQYF
TGTGCCAGCAACCTCCGGGGGGACAAGGATACGCAGTATTTT
>TRBV24-1|TRBD2|TRBJ2-3|NA
CATSDNGLAGNTDTQYF
TGTGCCACCAGTGACAACGGACTAGCGGGGAACACAGATACGCAGTATTTT
>TRBV27|NA|TRBJ2-7|few
CASSLTGTEQYF
TGTGCCAGCAGTCTCACAGGGACCGAGCAGTACTTC
>TRBV29-1|TRBD1|TRBJ1-2|NA
CSVLTGVGYTF
TGCAGCGTCCTGACAGGGGTCGGCTACACCTTC
>TRBV7-2|TRBD2|TRBJ2-7|NA
CASSRGLATYEQYF
TGTGCCAGCAGCCGCGGACTAGCCACTTACGAGCAGTACTTC